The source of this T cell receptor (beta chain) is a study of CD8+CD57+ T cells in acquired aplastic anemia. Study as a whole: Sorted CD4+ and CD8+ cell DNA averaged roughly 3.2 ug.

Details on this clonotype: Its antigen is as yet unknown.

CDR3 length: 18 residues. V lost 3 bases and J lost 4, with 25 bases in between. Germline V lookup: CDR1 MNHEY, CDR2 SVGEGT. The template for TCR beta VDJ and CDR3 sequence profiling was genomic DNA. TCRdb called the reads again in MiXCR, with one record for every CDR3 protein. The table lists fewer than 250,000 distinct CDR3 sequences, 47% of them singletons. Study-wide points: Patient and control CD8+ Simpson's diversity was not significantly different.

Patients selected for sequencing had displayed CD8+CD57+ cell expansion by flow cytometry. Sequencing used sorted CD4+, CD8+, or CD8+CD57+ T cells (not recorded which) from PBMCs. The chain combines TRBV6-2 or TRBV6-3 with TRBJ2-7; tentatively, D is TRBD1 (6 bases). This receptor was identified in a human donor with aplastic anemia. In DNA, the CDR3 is TGTGCCAGCAGTTATGACATAGATGGTCGGGACACCGCTTACGAGCAGTACTTC. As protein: CASSYDIDGRDTAYEQYF.